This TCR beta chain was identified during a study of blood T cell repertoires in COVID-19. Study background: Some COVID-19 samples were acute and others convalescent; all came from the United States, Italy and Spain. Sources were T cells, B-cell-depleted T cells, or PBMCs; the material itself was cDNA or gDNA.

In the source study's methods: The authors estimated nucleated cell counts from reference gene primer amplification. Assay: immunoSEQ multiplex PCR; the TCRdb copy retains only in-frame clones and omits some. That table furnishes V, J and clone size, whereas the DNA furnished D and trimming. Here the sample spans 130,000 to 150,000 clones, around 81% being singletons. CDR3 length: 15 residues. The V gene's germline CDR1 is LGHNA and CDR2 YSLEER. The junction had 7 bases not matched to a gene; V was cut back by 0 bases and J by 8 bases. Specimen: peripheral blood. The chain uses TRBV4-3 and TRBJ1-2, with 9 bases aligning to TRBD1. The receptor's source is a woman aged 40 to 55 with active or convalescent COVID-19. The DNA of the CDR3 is TGCGCCAGCAGCCAAGATGGACAGGGGATTTGGGGCTACACCTTC. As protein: CASSQDGQGIWGYTF.